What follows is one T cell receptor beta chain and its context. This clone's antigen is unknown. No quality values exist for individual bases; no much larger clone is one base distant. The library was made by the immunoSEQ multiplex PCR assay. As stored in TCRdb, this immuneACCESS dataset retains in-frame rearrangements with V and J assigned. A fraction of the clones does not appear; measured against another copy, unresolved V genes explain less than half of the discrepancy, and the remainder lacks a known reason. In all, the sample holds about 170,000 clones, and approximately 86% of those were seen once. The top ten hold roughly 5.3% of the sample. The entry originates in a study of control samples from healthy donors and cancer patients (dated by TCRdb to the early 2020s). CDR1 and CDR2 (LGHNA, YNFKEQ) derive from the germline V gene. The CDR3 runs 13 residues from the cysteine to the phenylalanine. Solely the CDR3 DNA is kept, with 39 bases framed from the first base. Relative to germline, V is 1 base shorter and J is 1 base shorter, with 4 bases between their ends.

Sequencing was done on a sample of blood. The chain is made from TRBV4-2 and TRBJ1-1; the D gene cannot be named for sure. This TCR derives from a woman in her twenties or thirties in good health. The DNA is TGTGCCAGCAGCCAAGTAACGAACACTGAAGCTTTCTTT. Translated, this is CASSQVTNTEAFF.